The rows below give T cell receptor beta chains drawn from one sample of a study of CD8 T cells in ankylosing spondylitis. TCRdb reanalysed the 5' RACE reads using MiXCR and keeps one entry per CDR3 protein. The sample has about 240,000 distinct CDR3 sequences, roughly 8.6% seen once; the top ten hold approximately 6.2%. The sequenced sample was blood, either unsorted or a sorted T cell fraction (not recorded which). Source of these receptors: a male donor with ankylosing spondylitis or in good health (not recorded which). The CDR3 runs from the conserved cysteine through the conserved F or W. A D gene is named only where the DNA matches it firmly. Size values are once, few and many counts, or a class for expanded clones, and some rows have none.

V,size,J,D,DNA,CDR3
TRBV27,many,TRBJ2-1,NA,TGTGCCAGCAGTACCCGACGGGGTCCGGAGTACAATGAGCAGTTCTTC,CASSTRRGPEYNEQFF
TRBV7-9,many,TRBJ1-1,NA,TGTGCCAGCAGCCAAGGCCCTAAGGCTGAAGCTTTCTTT,CASSQGPKAEAFF
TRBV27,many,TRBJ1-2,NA,TGTGCCAGCAGTTCATCGGCCTATTATGGCTACACCTTC,CASSSSAYYGYTF
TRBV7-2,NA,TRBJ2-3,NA,TGTGCCAGCAGCTTAATTACCCTCGGGGCAGATACGCAGTATTTT,CASSLITLGADTQYF
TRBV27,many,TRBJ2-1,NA,TGTGCCAGCAGTGAATCGACCTCTGACAGTCACAATGAGCAGTTCTTC,CASSESTSDSHNEQFF
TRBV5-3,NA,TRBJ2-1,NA,TGTGCCTCCCTCGGTGGGGGGTACCACTCCTACAATGAGCAGTTCTTC,CASLGGGYHSYNEQFF
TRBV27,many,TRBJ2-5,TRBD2,TGTGCCAGCAGCCCGGGACTAGCTTTTGGTTGGGTGACCCAGTACTTC,CASSPGLAFGWVTQYF
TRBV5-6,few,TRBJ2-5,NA,TGTGCCAGCAGCTTGCGGGGGATCAGGGAGACCCAGTACTTC,CASSLRGIRETQYF
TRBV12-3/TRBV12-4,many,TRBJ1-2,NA,TGTGCCAGCAGTTTAGGCAGGGGAGTCTATGGCTACACCTTC,CASSLGRGVYGYTF
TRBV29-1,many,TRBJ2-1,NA,TGCAGCGTTGAAGCCTTGGGACCAACCTACAATGAGCAGTTCTTC,CSVEALGPTYNEQFF
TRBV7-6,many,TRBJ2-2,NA,TGTGCCAGCAGCTTACGTAGCTTCCCGAACACCGGGGAGCTGTTTTTT,CASSLRSFPNTGELFF
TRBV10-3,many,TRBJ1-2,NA,TGTGCCATCAGCGAAGGGGGTGGTGGAGATGGCTACACCTTC,CAISEGGGGDGYTF
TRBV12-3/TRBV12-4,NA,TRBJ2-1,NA,TGTGCCAGCAGTTTTTGGGGGGACAATGAGCAGTTCTTC,CASSFWGDNEQFF
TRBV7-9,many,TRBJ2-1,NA,TGTGCCAGCAGCCCGTTCGGTGAGCAGTTCTTC,CASSPFGEQFF
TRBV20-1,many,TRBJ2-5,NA,TGCAGTGCTAGACCGGGAGCTCAAGAGACCCAGTACTTC,CSARPGAQETQYF
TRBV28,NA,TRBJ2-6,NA,TGTGCCAGGGGCCCGGGGCTCCTCTGTGGGGCCAACGTCCTGACTTTC,CARGPGLLCGANVLTF
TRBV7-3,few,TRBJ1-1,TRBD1,TGTGCCAGCAGCCTTACACCCAGGGGGACTGAAGCTTTCTTT,CASSLTPRGTEAFF
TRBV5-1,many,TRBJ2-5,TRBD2,TGCGCCAGCAGCCTGACTAGCGGGAGTGAGACCCAGTACTTC,CASSLTSGSETQYF
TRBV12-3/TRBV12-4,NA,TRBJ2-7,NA,TGTGCCAGCAGAAGAGGGGGTATATCCTACGAGCAGTACTTC,CASRRGGISYEQYF
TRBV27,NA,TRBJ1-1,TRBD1,TGTGCCAGCAGGTCCGGGACAGGGGGATGGGACACTGAAGCTTTCTTT,CASRSGTGGWDTEAFF
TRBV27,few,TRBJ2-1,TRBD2,TGTGCCAGCACCGCGACGGCTACCGGGACTAGCGGGAGGCTATCCTACAATGAGCAGTTCTTC,CASTATATGTSGRLSYNEQFF
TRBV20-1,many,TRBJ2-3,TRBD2,TGCAGTCCCCGCGGAGGCGGGGGGCCGGTAGATACGCAGTATTTT,CSPRGGGGPVDTQYF
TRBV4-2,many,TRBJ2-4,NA,TGTGCCAGCAGCCAAGATGGACTAGCCAAAAACATTCAGTACTTC,CASSQDGLAKNIQYF